Sequencing of this T cell receptor beta chain was carried out in a study of control samples from healthy donors and cancer patients. Sequencing was performed with immunoSEQ multiplex PCR; in TCRdb, only in-frame clones are kept and a portion is missing. The data show about 150,000 clones, with 94% seen just once and 1.3% to 1.5% held by the top ten. V was cut by 8 bases and J by 0 bases, with 22 bases left in between. The CDR3 is made up of 17 amino acids. Germline values: CDR1 MDHEN, CDR2 SYDVKM. The receptor comes from a young woman in good health. This chain connects TRBV28 to TRBJ1-1; D unclear. The sample consisted of blood. CDR3 sequence (DNA): TGTGCCAGCTCCCAGGATGTCACATTTAACATGAACACTGAAGCTTTCTTT. Amino acid sequence: CASSQDVTFNMNTEAFF.